This T cell receptor (beta chain) stems from a study of human T cells and chemical hapten exposure. Study at large: Small pooled library volume differences mainly caused per-sample TCR yield variation. Study-level points and caveats: With DPC sensitization, TCRs exceeding 1 in 1000 frequency showed no change.

This CDR3 has 17 residues. J lost 4 bases, V lost 1 base, and 12 bases had no gene match. Germline V gene sequence: CDR1 SQVTM, CDR2 ANQGSEA. The library put unique molecular identifiers onto individual cDNA molecules. Original data processing: Per sample, the median was roughly 96,000 TCRs, with values from approximately 25,000 to 650,000. TCRdb recomputed calls from the reads with MiXCR, one row per CDR3 protein. For this entry, the V and J calls and clone size follow TCRdb and not the study's own pipeline. In the table there are around 120,000 distinct CDR3 sequences, over 6.5% of which are singletons. The starting material, unfractionated whole blood, was used for total RNA extraction. About this clonotype itself: The antigen is undetermined.

The J gene is TRBJ2-7, the V gene TRBV29-1; 11 bases are a match to TRBD2. The sequence came from a human donor in good health. Some clones in this sample may be carry-over from other donors' samples. The source material was whole blood. The CDR3 sequence: CSVEGLAGGLTGYEQYF. Written as DNA, the CDR3 is TGCAGCGTTGAAGGGCTAGCGGGAGGTCTCACTGGATACGAGCAGTACTTC.